This T cell receptor (beta chain) was observed in a study of blood T cell repertoires in COVID-19. The CDR3 is 15 amino acids. V gave up 0 bases and J gave up 8 bases, with 13 bases separating them. Germline lookup yields CDR1 MGHRA and CDR2 YSYEKL. Some clones are missing from TCRdb's copy, which holds only in-frame ones; the method was immunoSEQ multiplex PCR. The sample includes about 670,000 clones, around 89% of them seen just once. The origin of this receptor is a woman in her late teens or twenties with acute or convalescent COVID-19. The material sequenced was peripheral blood. The rearrangement joins TRBV4-1 to TRBJ2-2; D is possibly TRBD1 (5 bases). Here the CDR3 DNA reads TGCGCCAGCAGCCAAGATAGGTTTGGGGCGGGGGAGCTGTTTTTT. It encodes CASSQDRFGAGELFF.